Listed below are T cell receptor beta chains from one sample, sequenced in a study of control samples from healthy donors and cancer patients. TCRdb keeps only in-frame clones here, not all; method: immunoSEQ multiplex PCR. The data contain 170,000 or so clones, more than 90% of them seen just once; the ten biggest clones take up around 2.2%. The sequenced material came from blood. Receptor source: a woman in her forties in good health. Both conserved end residues are part of each CDR3. The order of the fields is D gene, J gene, clone size, V gene, CDR3 DNA, CDR3 protein. The D gene is left open where the match is weak. Clone size appears in some rows only: once, few, many, or a class for an expanded clone.

>.|TRBJ1-1|.|TRBV6-5
TGTGCCAGCAAATTATGGGAGGCCACTGAAGCTTTCTTT
CASKLWEATEAFF
>.|TRBJ1-2|.|TRBV6-5
TGTGCCAGCAGGCTGGCCGGAGGGGCGGGTTATGGCTACACCTTC
CASRLAGGAGYGYTF
>.|TRBJ2-5|few|TRBV10-3
TGTGCCATCGGATCCCCTGAGACCCAGTACTTC
CAIGSPETQYF
>TRBD1|TRBJ2-7|.|TRBV29-1
TGCAGCGTTTCCGGGACAGGGGACTACGAGCAGTACTTC
CSVSGTGDYEQYF
>.|TRBJ1-3|.|TRBV4-1
TGCGCCAGCAGCCAAGCCCGGGGCTCTGGAAACACCATATATTTT
CASSQARGSGNTIYF
>TRBD1|TRBJ1-2|.|TRBV11-2
TGTGCCAGCAGCGACACAGGGGTCGATGGCTACACCTTC
CASSDTGVDGYTF
>.|TRBJ2-5|.|TRBV3-1/TRBV3-2
TGTGCCAGCAGCCAACAGGGGGGCGGGTCGGAGACCCAGTACTTC
CASSQQGGGSETQYF
>.|TRBJ2-4|once|TRBV28
TGTGCCAGCAGTTTCGACATGGGTAGAAACATTCAGTACTTC
CASSFDMGRNIQYF
>.|TRBJ1-1|.|TRBV28
TGTGCCAGCAGCAGGACAGCGGGGCGCACTGAAGCTTTCTTT
CASSRTAGRTEAFF
>.|TRBJ2-7|.|TRBV12-5
TGTGCTAGTGAAGCCCAGGGGGGGCCGAAGAACGAGCAGTACTTC
CASEAQGGPKNEQYF
>.|TRBJ1-4|once|TRBV4-1
TGCGCCAGCAGCCGGAGCAGGGAGGTCCCACCAACTAATGAAAAACTGTTTTTT
CASSRSREVPPTNEKLFF
>.|TRBJ2-1|.|TRBV24-1
TGTGCCACCAGTGATCTTACAGGGAATGAGCAGTTCTTC
CATSDLTGNEQFF
>.|TRBJ2-5|.|TRBV10-2
TGCGCCAGCAGCCAATTCGGTGGGGGGGCGAAAGAGACCCAGTACTTC
CASSQFGGGAKETQYF
>.|TRBJ1-1|.|TRBV20-1
TGCAGTGCAGTATCTCCCTGGGAAGCTTTCTTT
CSAVSPWEAFF